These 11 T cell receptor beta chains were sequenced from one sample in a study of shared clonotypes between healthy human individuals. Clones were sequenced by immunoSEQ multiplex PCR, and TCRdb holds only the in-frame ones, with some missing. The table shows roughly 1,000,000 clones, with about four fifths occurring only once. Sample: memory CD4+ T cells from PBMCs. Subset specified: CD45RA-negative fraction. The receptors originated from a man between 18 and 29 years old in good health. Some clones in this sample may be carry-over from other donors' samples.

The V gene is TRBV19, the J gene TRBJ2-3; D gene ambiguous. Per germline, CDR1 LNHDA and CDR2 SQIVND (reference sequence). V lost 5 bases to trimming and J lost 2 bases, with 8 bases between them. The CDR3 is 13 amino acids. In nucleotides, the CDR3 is TGTGCCAGTAGTGACCTCCACACAGATACGCAGTATTTT. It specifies CASSDLHTDTQYF. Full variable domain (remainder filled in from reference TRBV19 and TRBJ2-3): DGGITQSPKYLFRKEGQNVTLSCEQNLNHDAMYWYRQDPGQGLRLIYYSQIVNDFQKGDIAEGYSVSREKKESFPLTVTSAQKNPTAFYLCASSDLHTDTQYFGPGTRLTVL.

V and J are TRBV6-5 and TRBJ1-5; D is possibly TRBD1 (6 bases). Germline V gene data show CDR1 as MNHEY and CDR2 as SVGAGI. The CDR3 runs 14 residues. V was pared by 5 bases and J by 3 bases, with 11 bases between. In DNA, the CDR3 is TGTGCCAGCAGTAAAGAGGGGGTCAATCAGCCCCAGCATTTT. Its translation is CASSKEGVNQPQHF.

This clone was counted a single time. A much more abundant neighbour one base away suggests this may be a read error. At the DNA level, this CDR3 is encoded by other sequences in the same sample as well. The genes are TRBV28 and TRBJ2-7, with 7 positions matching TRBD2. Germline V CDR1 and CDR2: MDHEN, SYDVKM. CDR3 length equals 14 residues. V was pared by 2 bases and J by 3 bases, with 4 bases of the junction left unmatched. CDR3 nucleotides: TGTGCCAGCAGTTTAGGCGGGAGTCTCTACGAGCAGTACTTC. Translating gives CASSLGGSLYEQYF.

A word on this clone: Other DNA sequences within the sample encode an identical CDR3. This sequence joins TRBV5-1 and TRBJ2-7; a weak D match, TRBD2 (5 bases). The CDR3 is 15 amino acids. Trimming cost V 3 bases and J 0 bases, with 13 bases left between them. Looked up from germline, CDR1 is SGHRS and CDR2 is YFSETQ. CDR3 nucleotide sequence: TGCGCCAGCAGCTCCAGGACTGGTAGCTCCTACGAGCAGTACTTC. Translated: CASSSRTGSSYEQYF.

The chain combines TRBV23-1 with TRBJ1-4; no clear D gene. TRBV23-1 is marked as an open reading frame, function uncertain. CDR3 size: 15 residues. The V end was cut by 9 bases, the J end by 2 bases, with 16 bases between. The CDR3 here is CASRSLLATNEKLFF. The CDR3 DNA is TGCGCCAGTCGATCGCTATTGGCCACTAATGAAAAACTGTTTTTT.

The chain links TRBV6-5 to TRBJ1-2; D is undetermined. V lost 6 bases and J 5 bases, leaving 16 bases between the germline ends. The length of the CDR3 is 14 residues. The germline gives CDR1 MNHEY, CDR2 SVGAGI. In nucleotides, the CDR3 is TGTGCCAGCAGCCAATTAGACGGGAGGTATGGCTACACCTTC. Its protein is CASSQLDGRYGYTF.

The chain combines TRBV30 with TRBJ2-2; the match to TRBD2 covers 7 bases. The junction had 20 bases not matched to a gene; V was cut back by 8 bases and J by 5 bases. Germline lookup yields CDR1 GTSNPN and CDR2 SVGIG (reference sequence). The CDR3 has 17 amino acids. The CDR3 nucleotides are TGTGCCCGAACAAGAGGAGCGGGAATCCGGGGGACCGGGGAGCTGTTTTTT. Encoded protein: CARTRGAGIRGTGELFF.

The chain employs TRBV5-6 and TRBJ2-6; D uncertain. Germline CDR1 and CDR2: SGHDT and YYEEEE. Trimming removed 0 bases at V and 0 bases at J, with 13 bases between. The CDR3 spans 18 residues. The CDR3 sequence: CASSLVAVGNSGANVLTF. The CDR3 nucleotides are TGTGCCAGCAGCTTGGTTGCGGTGGGGAACTCTGGGGCCAACGTCCTGACTTTC.

DNA of the CDR3: TGTGCCACCAGCAGAGATTCGCCGAATAGCGGGAAAAACAAAAACATTCAGTACTTC. Translated: CATSRDSPNSGKNKNIQYF. J is TRBJ2-4 and V is TRBV15; 8 bases align to TRBD2. CDR3 length: 19 residues. Germline CDR1 LNHNV, CDR2 YYDKDF (reference sequence). V lost 0 bases and J lost 3; bases outside the gene matches: 13.

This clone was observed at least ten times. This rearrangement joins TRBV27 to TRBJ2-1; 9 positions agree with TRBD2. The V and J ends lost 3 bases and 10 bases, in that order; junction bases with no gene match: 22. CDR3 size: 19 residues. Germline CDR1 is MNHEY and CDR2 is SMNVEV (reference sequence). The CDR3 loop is CASSFLSGGASGDNREQFF. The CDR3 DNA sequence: TGTGCCAGCAGTTTTTTGTCAGGCGGCGCTAGCGGGGACAACAGGGAGCAGTTCTTC.

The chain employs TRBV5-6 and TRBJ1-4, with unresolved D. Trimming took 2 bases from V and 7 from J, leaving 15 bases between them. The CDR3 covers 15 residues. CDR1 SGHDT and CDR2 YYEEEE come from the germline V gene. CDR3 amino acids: CASSLGSRGSEKLFF. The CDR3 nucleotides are TGTGCCAGCAGCTTAGGCTCCCGGGGTAGTGAAAAACTGTTTTTT.